This T cell receptor (beta chain) was captured by sequencing in a study of blood T cell repertoires in COVID-19. For the study at large: Spain, Italy and the United States supplied samples that represented acute and convalescent COVID-19. Nucleic acid was either cDNA or gDNA, and it came from T cells, B-cell-depleted T cells, or PBMCs.

How the authors handled the data: Amplification of reference gene primers provided the estimated nucleated cell counts. TCRdb's table, derived via immunoSEQ multiplex PCR, lists solely in-frame clones and lacks some. V and J calls and clone size are copied from that table; D and trimming were computed from the DNA. The data show 100,000 to 150,000 clones, 70% to 90% seen once. V was clipped by 0 bases and J by 4 bases, with 5 bases between them. The CDR3 has 12 residues. Germline CDR1 SGHDT, CDR2 YYEEEE. The receptor was derived from a human donor in a cohort sampled during active COVID-19. Sequenced: peripheral blood. The gene calls are TRBV5-6 and TRBJ2-7, with D perhaps TRBD2 (5 bases). CDR3 sequence (DNA): TGTGCCAGCAGCTTGGGCGGGTACGAGCAGTACTTC. Translated: CASSLGGYEQYF.